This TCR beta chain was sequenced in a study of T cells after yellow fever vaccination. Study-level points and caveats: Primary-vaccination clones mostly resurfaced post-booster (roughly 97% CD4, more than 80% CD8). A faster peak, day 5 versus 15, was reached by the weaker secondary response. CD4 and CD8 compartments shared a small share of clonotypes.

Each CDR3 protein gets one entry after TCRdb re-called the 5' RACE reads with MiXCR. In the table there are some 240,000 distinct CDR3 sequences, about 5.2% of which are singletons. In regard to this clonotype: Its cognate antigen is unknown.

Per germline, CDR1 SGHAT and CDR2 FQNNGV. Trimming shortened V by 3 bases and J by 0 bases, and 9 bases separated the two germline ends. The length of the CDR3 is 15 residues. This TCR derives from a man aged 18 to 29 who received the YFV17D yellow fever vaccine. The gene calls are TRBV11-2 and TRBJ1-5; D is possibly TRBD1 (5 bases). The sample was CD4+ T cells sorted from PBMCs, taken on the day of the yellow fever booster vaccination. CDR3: CASSLTAYSNQPQHF. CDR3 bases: TGTGCCAGCAGCTTGACAGCTTATAGCAATCAGCCCCAGCATTTT.